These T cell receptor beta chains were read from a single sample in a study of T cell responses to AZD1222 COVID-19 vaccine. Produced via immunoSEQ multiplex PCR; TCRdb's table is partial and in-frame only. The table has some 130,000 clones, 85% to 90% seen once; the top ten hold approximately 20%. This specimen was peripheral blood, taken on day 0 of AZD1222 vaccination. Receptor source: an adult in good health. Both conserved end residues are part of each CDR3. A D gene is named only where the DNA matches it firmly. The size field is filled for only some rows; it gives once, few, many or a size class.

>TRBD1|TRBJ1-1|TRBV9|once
CASSPLGDRGLTEAFF
TGTGCCAGCAGCCCCTTAGGGGACAGGGGGCTGACTGAAGCTTTCTTT
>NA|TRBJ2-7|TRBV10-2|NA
CASSELWAESYEQYF
TGCGCCAGCAGTGAACTCTGGGCAGAGTCCTACGAGCAGTACTTC
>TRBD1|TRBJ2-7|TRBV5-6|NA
CASSFGTGIYEQYF
TGTGCCAGCAGCTTCGGGACAGGGATCTACGAGCAGTACTTC
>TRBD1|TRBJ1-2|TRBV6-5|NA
CASGQGYGYTF
TGTGCCAGCGGACAGGGATATGGCTACACCTTC
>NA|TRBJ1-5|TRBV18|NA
CASSWGQVGNQPQHF
TGTGCCAGCTCATGGGGGCAGGTCGGGAATCAGCCCCAGCATTTT
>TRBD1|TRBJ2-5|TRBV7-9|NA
CASSADATGPQETQYF
TGTGCCAGCAGCGCCGACGCGACAGGGCCCCAAGAGACCCAGTACTTC
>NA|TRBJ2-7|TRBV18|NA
CASSELSYEQYF
TGTGCCAGCTCGGAACTCTCCTACGAGCAGTACTTC
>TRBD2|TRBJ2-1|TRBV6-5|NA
CARRRTSGGGNEQFF
TGTGCCCGCAGGAGGACTAGCGGGGGGGGTAATGAGCAGTTCTTC
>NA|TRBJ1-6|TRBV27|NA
CASSSPGPPGPLHF
TGTGCCAGCAGTTCCCCCGGTCCACCGGGACCCCTCCACTTT
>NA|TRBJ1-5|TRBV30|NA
CAWSLDWGNQPQHF
TGTGCCTGGAGTCTGGATTGGGGCAATCAGCCCCAGCATTTT
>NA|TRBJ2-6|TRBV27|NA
CASRPGTTPLSGANVLTF
TGTGCCAGCAGACCCGGGACCACTCCTCTCTCTGGGGCCAACGTCCTGACTTTC
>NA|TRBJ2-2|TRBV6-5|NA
CASNQEGANTGELFF
TGTGCCAGCAACCAGGAGGGGGCGAACACCGGGGAGCTGTTTTTT
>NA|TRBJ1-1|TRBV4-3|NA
CASSQNGGEKGSTEAFF
TGCGCCAGCAGCCAAAATGGGGGGGAGAAGGGAAGCACTGAAGCTTTCTTT
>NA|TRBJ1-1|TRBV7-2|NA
CASSLVYGGTEAFF
TGTGCCAGCAGCTTAGTGTATGGGGGCACTGAAGCTTTCTTT